This T cell receptor beta chain was captured in a study of response to subunit inactivated influenza vaccine. This clonotype has only a few counts. The antigen is unknown. One end of the junction varies from germline; a read error may be responsible. General study results and limits: Seasonal influenza vaccination, on each occasion, was suggested by the authors to recruit few new T cells.

MiXCR, applied by TCRdb to the RT-PCR reads, yields one record per CDR3 protein. Here the sample spans 500,000 to 550,000 distinct CDR3 sequences, approximately 7.7% being singletons. This CDR3 is 15 amino acids long. CDR1 and CDR2 (germline): MNHEY, SVGEGT. The sequence was collected from a man aged 45 to 75 who received an inactivated influenza vaccine. Sample: PBMCs from blood, taken roughly 24 months after vaccination. The rearrangement uses TRBV6-2 or TRBV6-3 and TRBJ2-4; D ambiguous. CDR3 sequence (DNA): TGTGCCAGCAGTAACTCTCAACTAGCCAAAAACATTCAGTACTTC. It encodes CASSNSQLAKNIQYF.